These 9 T cell receptor beta chains were sequenced from one sample in a study of circulating CD8 cells and anti-PD-1 response in melanoma. From live CD3+CD8+TCRalphabeta+ cells, four PD-1 and/or TIGIT subsets were sorted. Each library started from about 15 ng of total RNA using the QIAseq Immune Repertoire TCR panel. TCRdb redid the calling of the reads with MiXCR, one entry per CDR3 protein. The sample lists about 810 distinct CDR3 sequences; around an eighth were seen once. This specimen was CD8+ T cells from PBMCs, taken at baseline or after one month of anti-PD-1 therapy (not recorded which). Receptor source: a human donor with melanoma.

This clonotype is deemed large. The rearrangement joins TRBV20-1 to TRBJ1-1; D possibly corresponds to TRBD1 (5 bases). The germline V and J ends were trimmed by 0 bases and 3 bases, with 14 bases remaining between them. CDR3 size: 15 residues. Germline CDR1 is DFQATT and CDR2 is SNEGSKA (reference sequence). The CDR3 spells CSARDFKGTDTEAFF. The CDR3 DNA is TGCAGTGCTAGAGATTTTAAGGGGACGGACACTGAAGCTTTCTTT.

This clonotype is judged large. The gene calls are TRBV7-3 and TRBJ2-1; TRBD2 matches at 8 bases. The ends lost 8 bases at V and 3 bases at J; junction bases unmatched: 6. This CDR3 region has 14 residues. The V gene's germline CDR1 is SGHTA and CDR2 FQGTGA. In DNA, the CDR3 is TGTGCCAGCTCCGAGCGGGGGAGCTACAATGAGCAGTTCTTC. Protein product: CASSERGSYNEQFF. The variable domain in full, with the rest retrieved from reference TRBV7-3 and TRBJ2-1, is GAGVSQTPSNKVTEKGKYVELRCDPISGHTALYWYRQSLGQGPEFLIYFQGTGAADDSGLPNDRFFAVRPEGSVSTLKIQRTERGDSAVYLCASSERGSYNEQFFGPGTRLTVL.

Only a few counts were recorded for this clonotype. This may be a read error, as it is one base from a much larger clone. The chain is built from TRBV27 and TRBJ2-7; D gene unclear. Germline V gene data show CDR1 as MNHEY and CDR2 as SMNVEV (reference sequence). The CDR3 length is 13 residues. CDR3: CASSLEQNYERYF. The CDR3, as DNA: TGTGCCAGCAGTTTAGAACAGAACTACGAGCGGTACTTC.

This clonotype is medium-sized (0.01 to 0.1%). V and J are TRBV4-1 and TRBJ2-2; D might be TRBD2 (5 bases). The CDR3 is made up of 15 amino acids. In germline, CDR1 is MGHRA, CDR2 YSYEKL. Trimming shortened V by 5 bases and J by 1 base, and 11 bases separated the two germline ends. The CDR3: CASSYRAGNTGELFF. The CDR3 region has the DNA TGCGCCAGCAGCTATCGGGCGGGGAACACCGGGGAGCTGTTTTTT.

Sample share makes this clonotype medium-sized. The chain is built from TRBV12-3 or TRBV12-4 and TRBJ2-7; 13 bases fit TRBD2. The CDR3 runs 16 residues. V was pared by 5 bases and J by 4 bases, with 8 bases of the junction left unmatched. The CDR3 DNA sequence: TGTGCCAGCAGTCCAGGGACTAGCGGGGCAACTTACGAGCAGTACTTC. Its protein is CASSPGTSGATYEQYF.

This clonotype was seen a few times. J is TRBJ2-7 and V is TRBV27; a possible D gene is TRBD1 (6 bases). V was pared by 4 bases and J by 4 bases, with 17 bases between. CDR3 length: 15 residues. CDR1 and CDR2 from the germline V gene are MNHEY and SMNVEV (reference sequence). CDR3 protein: CASSSPGTRGYEQYF. CDR3 nucleotides: TGTGCCAGCAGTTCGCCCGGGACACGAGGTTACGAGCAGTACTTC.

This clonotype was found a few times. The chain's CDR3 is CASSLLGVAGGNEQFF. DNA for the CDR3: TGTGCCAGCAGTCTCTTAGGGGTAGCGGGAGGGAATGAGCAGTTCTTC. J is TRBJ2-1 and V is TRBV28; 11 bases are shared with TRBD2. The CDR3 consists of 16 residues. The trim removed 5 bases at V and 7 bases at J, leaving 10 bases unmatched. Germline assignment: CDR1 MDHEN and CDR2 SYDVKM. The entire variable domain, with the rest obtained from reference TRBV28 and TRBJ2-1, is as follows: DVKVTQSSRYLVKRTGEKVFLECVQDMDHENMFWYRQDPGLGLRLIYFSYDVKMKEKGDIPEGYSVSREKKERFSLILESASTNQTSMYLCASSLLGVAGGNEQFFGPGTRLTVL.

This clonotype is large (0.1 to 1%) within its sample. This chain links TRBV27 with TRBJ2-7, with 8 bases lining up with TRBD2. The CDR3 has 14 residues. J was trimmed by 4 bases and V by 5 bases; bases with no gene match: 7. The germline CDR1 and CDR2 sequences are MNHEY and SMNVEV (reference sequence). CDR3 region: CASSLSGGLYEQYF. DNA of the CDR3: TGTGCCAGCAGTCTAAGCGGGGGCCTGTACGAGCAGTACTTC.

This clonotype was recorded a few times. The chain recombines TRBV28 with TRBJ2-2; D is unclear. Germline assignment: CDR1 MDHEN and CDR2 SYDVKM. The CDR3 is 12 residues long. V gave up 8 bases and J gave up 1 base, with 5 bases separating them. The CDR3 spells CASLGNTGELFF. The CDR3 DNA follows: TGTGCCAGCCTTGGGAACACCGGGGAGCTGTTTTTT.